This section outlines one T cell receptor beta chain sequence together with its context. The antigen is undetermined. It was with 60 Vbeta and 13 Jbeta primers that the PCR ran. In the authors' methods: Later reanalysis found around 84 million unique TCR beta chains, 9 million to 12 million of them shared. The assay was immunoSEQ multiplex PCR, and TCRdb's table has in-frame clones only and misses some. Clonal size and the V and J genes are those of that table, whereas D and trimming came from the DNA. Seen here are fewer than 250,000 clones, 81% observed once, and the top ten hold about 1.8%. The sample is drawn from a study of cytomegalovirus exposure and HLA in healthy donors. Findings of the study overall: Most of the TCR beta V segments (in an earlier analysis) were productive either about 87% or about 30% of the time.

CDR3 size: 18 residues. The germline CDR1 and CDR2 sequences are SGDLS and YYNGEE. After removal of 4 bases from V and 4 bases from J, the junction contained 13 bases not matched to a gene. The sequencing sample was made of PBMCs. This sequence joins TRBV9 and TRBJ2-5; 13 positions agree with TRBD2. This receptor was obtained from a young man in good health and CMV-seronegative. CDR3 nucleotides: TGTGCCAGCAGCCCCCATCCCGGACTAGCGGGGGATCCAGAGACCCAGTACTTC. Translating gives CASSPHPGLAGDPETQYF.